This T cell receptor (beta chain) was identified during a study of shared T cell receptors in the human thymus. TCRdb keeps only in-frame clones here, not all; method: immunoSEQ multiplex PCR. Of roughly 700,000 clones listed, approximately 90% were seen once; the top ten hold 0.01%. The CDR3 length is 12 residues. With 3 bases removed from V and 5 bases from J, the gap between germline ends came to 7 bases. CDR1 is GTSNPN and CDR2 is SVGIG in the germline V gene (reference sequence). These same records also appear under a second study, on human thymus T cells. From that study: Infants, healthy and Finnish, who were having corrective surgery for congenital heart defects served as donors. The thymus tissue came from resections taken during corrective heart surgery. Thymic and blood repertoires appeared to show biased V and J gene usage. Unrelated individuals had highly overlapping thymic repertoires, as reported in related research.

The chain employs TRBV30 and TRBJ2-2, with D unresolved. The sequence was obtained from a boy in the first two years of life with a congenital heart defect. Sequencing used thymocytes. The CDR3 DNA follows: TGTGCCTGGAGATATAATACCGGGGAGCTGTTTTTT. Translation: CAWRYNTGELFF.